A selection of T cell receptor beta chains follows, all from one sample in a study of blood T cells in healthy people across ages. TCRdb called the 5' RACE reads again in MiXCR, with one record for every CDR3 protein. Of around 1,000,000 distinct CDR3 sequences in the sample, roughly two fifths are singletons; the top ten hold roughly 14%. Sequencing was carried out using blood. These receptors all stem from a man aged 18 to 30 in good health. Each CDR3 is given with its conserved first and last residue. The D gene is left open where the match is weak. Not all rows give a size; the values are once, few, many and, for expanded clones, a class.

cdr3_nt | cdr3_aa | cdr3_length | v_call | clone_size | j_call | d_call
TGTGTCAGCAGCCGTAGCCGGGAAGCTATGTACTTC | CVSSRSREAMYF | 12 | TRBV7-2 | - | TRBJ2-7 | -
TGTGCCAGCAGCCCATACCTACCGGGACAGAGCACAGATACGCAGTATTTT | CASSPYLPGQSTDTQYF | 17 | TRBV3-1 | - | TRBJ2-3 | TRBD1
TGTGCCAGCAGTTTAGATGTCGGAGGGAACGATCAGCCCCAGCATTTT | CASSLDVGGNDQPQHF | 16 | TRBV28 | - | TRBJ1-5 | -
TGTGCCAGCAGTTACAGGGACGGCCTCTACGAGCAGTACTTC | CASSYRDGLYEQYF | 14 | TRBV6-2/TRBV6-3 | few | TRBJ2-7 | -
TGCGCCAGCAGCCCCGCTGGGACAGGGGGCCCAGATACACAGTATTTT | CASSPAGTGGPDTQYF | 16 | TRBV5-1 | few | TRBJ2-3 | TRBD1
TGCGCCAGCAGCCAAGAGGAAGCACCCCCGATAAACATTCAGTACTTC | CASSQEEAPPINIQYF | 16 | TRBV4-1 | few | TRBJ2-4 | -
TGTGCCAGCAGCGCAACCCTAGCGGGGGATCCCACAGATACGCAGTATTTT | CASSATLAGDPTDTQYF | 17 | TRBV9 | many | TRBJ2-3 | TRBD2
TGTGCCAGCAGCCAAGATCCCCGAGCAGGGGACCTCTATGGCTACACCTTC | CASSQDPRAGDLYGYTF | 17 | TRBV3-1 | - | TRBJ1-2 | -
TGCGCCAGCAGCCCGGGACACCGGTCTAACACTGAAGCTTTCTTT | CASSPGHRSNTEAFF | 15 | TRBV5-1 | - | TRBJ1-1 | -
TGCGCCAGCAGCCAAGATCCGGGGATCAGCACCGGGGAGCTGTTTTTT | CASSQDPGISTGELFF | 16 | TRBV4-3 | - | TRBJ2-2 | -
TGTGCCACCAGCAGAGTCAAGGCTGACTATGGCTACACCTTC | CATSRVKADYGYTF | 14 | TRBV15 | few | TRBJ1-2 | -
TGTGCCAGCAGCCGTGGACGGGACACCGGGGAGCTGTTTTTT | CASSRGRDTGELFF | 14 | TRBV11-2 | - | TRBJ2-2 | -
TGTGCCAGCAGCCAAGCGACATATGGCTACACCTTC | CASSQATYGYTF | 12 | TRBV3-1 | few | TRBJ1-2 | -
TGTGCCAGCAGCCAACAGGGGGTCGGTAACACCGGGGAGCTGTTTTTT | CASSQQGVGNTGELFF | 16 | TRBV13 | few | TRBJ2-2 | TRBD1
TGCAGTGCTAGTCCGTCAACAGGGTCAGAGACCCAGTACTTC | CSASPSTGSETQYF | 14 | TRBV20-1 | - | TRBJ2-5 | -
TGTGCCAGCGAGGGTTTTTCACCCCTCCACTTT | CASEGFSPLHF | 11 | TRBV2 | - | TRBJ1-6 | -
TGTGCCAGCGGAAACCCAGGGGCCCAGCCCCAGCATTTT | CASGNPGAQPQHF | 13 | TRBV6-2/TRBV6-3 | - | TRBJ1-5 | -
TGTGCCACCTCGGGGGGCCCCCATGGCTACACCTTC | CATSGGPHGYTF | 12 | TRBV13 | - | TRBJ1-2 | -
TGTGCCAGCAGTTTACCCCCTGGCGGGGTAGTGCCGGAGACCCAGTACTTC | CASSLPPGGVVPETQYF | 17 | TRBV12-3/TRBV12-4 | few | TRBJ2-5 | -
TGCAGTGCTAGTAATATAGGACAGGGCGACTATGGCTACACCTTC | CSASNIGQGDYGYTF | 15 | TRBV20-1 | many | TRBJ1-2 | TRBD1
TGTGCCAGCAGTCCCCGGGATTACCAAGAGACCCAGTACTTC | CASSPRDYQETQYF | 14 | TRBV28 | - | TRBJ2-5 | -
TGTGCCAGCAGTTTAGAGGCTGGGGGAGCGGCTGAGCAGTTCTTC | CASSLEAGGAAEQFF | 15 | TRBV27 | few | TRBJ2-1 | -
TGCAGTGCTAGAGATGACAGGGCGTACGGCTACACCTTC | CSARDDRAYGYTF | 13 | TRBV20-1 | - | TRBJ1-2 | TRBD1
TGCGCCAGCAGCCCTGGAGCCCTGACAGGGGCCCTGAAAGATGGCTACACCTTC | CASSPGALTGALKDGYTF | 18 | TRBV5-1 | few | TRBJ1-2 | TRBD1
TGTGCCAACAGACTTGGGAAAGATACGCAGTATTTT | CANRLGKDTQYF | 12 | TRBV6-5 | - | TRBJ2-3 | -
TGTGCCCGCAGCTTAGATGAAGGGATGGATACGCAGTATTTT | CARSLDEGMDTQYF | 14 | TRBV7-6 | - | TRBJ2-3 | -
TGTGCCAGCAGTGAAAGAGGGGATACAGGGTTCGGCAATGAGCAGTTCTTC | CASSERGDTGFGNEQFF | 17 | TRBV6-1 | - | TRBJ2-1 | -
TGTGCCAGCAGCTTACTTCCGACAGGGAGGGCCACAGATACGCAGTATTTT | CASSLLPTGRATDTQYF | 17 | TRBV7-3 | - | TRBJ2-3 | -
TGTGCCAGCAGCTTAAATCGAGGAGTTCAAGAGACCCAGTACTTC | CASSLNRGVQETQYF | 15 | TRBV11-3 | - | TRBJ2-5 | -
TGCAGCGTTGAAGATAGGGGATACTATGGCTACACCTTC | CSVEDRGYYGYTF | 13 | TRBV29-1 | few | TRBJ1-2 | -
TGTGCCAGCAGCCGTAGCGGGTCGGGATCGGTCTACGAGCAGTACTTC | CASSRSGSGSVYEQYF | 16 | TRBV11-2 | - | TRBJ2-7 | TRBD2
TGTGCCAGTACCCCGGGGGCTCTCATGGGGGGCTACACCTTC | CASTPGALMGGYTF | 14 | TRBV19 | - | TRBJ1-2 | -
TGTGCCAGCAGACTTTTGGCTAGCGGGGCTAATGAGCAGTTCTTC | CASRLLASGANEQFF | 15 | TRBV27 | - | TRBJ2-1 | TRBD2
TGTGCCATCAGGACACAGGGTGACGAGACCCAGTTCTTC | CAIRTQGDETQFF | 13 | TRBV10-3 | - | TRBJ2-1 | -
TGTGCCAGCAGCTTAGAATGGACTAGCGGGGGACAAGAGACCCAGTACTTC | CASSLEWTSGGQETQYF | 17 | TRBV7-2 | few | TRBJ2-5 | TRBD2
TGTGCCAGCAGTGATGGCAGTTATAATGAAAAACTGTTTTTT | CASSDGSYNEKLFF | 14 | TRBV6-1 | - | TRBJ1-4 | -
TGTGCCACAGAGCCGGGACAGGATAATTCACCCCTCCACTTT | CATEPGQDNSPLHF | 14 | TRBV2 | few | TRBJ1-6 | TRBD1
TGCGCCAGCAGCCAAGAGCGGACTAGCGGGGGATATAGCACAGATACGCAGTATTTT | CASSQERTSGGYSTDTQYF | 19 | TRBV4-1 | - | TRBJ2-3 | TRBD2
TGTGCCAGCAGCTCCCCCGGACATGCGTCTGAGCAGTTCTTC | CASSSPGHASEQFF | 14 | TRBV7-3 | - | TRBJ2-1 | -
TGCGCCAGCAGCCAAGAAAGTTTCTCCGGGAGCTCCTACGAGCAGTACTTC | CASSQESFSGSSYEQYF | 17 | TRBV4-3 | - | TRBJ2-7 | -
TGTGCCAGCAGCCTTGGGACAGGGGGCAGGGCAGCTTTCTTT | CASSLGTGGRAAFF | 14 | TRBV28 | few | TRBJ1-1 | TRBD1
TGTGCCAGCAATCCCCGGACACGCGGCACAGATACGCAGTATTTT | CASNPRTRGTDTQYF | 15 | TRBV12-3/TRBV12-4 | few | TRBJ2-3 | -
TGTGCCAGCAGCACAGGTCTCGCTTTCTTT | CASSTGLAFF | 10 | TRBV6-1 | few | TRBJ1-1 | -
TGTGCCAGCCCCGGGAGCACAGATACGCAGTATTTT | CASPGSTDTQYF | 12 | TRBV18 | - | TRBJ2-3 | -
TGTGCCAGCAGCGGGAGGGTGGGGTCTGAAGCTTTCTTT | CASSGRVGSEAFF | 13 | TRBV25-1 | - | TRBJ1-1 | -
TGTGCCAGCAGCGTAGTGGGGACAGGGGGCGAGCAGTACTTC | CASSVVGTGGEQYF | 14 | TRBV7-2 | few | TRBJ2-7 | TRBD1
TGTGCCAGCAGGCTAGCGGGGAGTTTCTACAATGAGCAGTTCTTC | CASRLAGSFYNEQFF | 15 | TRBV27 | few | TRBJ2-1 | TRBD2
TGTGCCAGCAGTCCCTTGGTGAGGGTAGGGAACACCGGGGAGCCGTTTTTT | CASSPLVRVGNTGEPFF | 17 | TRBV6-1 | - | TRBJ2-2 | -
TGTGCCAGCAGCGTAGGAGCACAGGGGGCGGAGGAGACCCAGTACTTC | CASSVGAQGAEETQYF | 16 | TRBV9 | - | TRBJ2-5 | TRBD1
TGTGCCAGCAGTTCAGTGGAGACAGGGTACGAGCAGTACTTC | CASSSVETGYEQYF | 14 | TRBV28 | - | TRBJ2-7 | TRBD1
TGTGCCAGCAGCATGGCTCTGCCCCCCGGGCTCCTCCACTTT | CASSMALPPGLLHF | 14 | TRBV6-2/TRBV6-3 | - | TRBJ1-6 | -
TGTGCCAGCAGCTTAGGAGTGAATGGCGCAGATACGCAGTATTTT | CASSLGVNGADTQYF | 15 | TRBV11-2 | few | TRBJ2-3 | -
TGTGCCAGCAGCTCTGTAGGTGGCGGGGAGAGCACAGATACGCAGTATTTT | CASSSVGGGESTDTQYF | 17 | TRBV7-2 | few | TRBJ2-3 | -
TGTGCCAGCAGTCAGCGTTTGACAGGGGCCTATGGCTACACCTTC | CASSQRLTGAYGYTF | 15 | TRBV27 | few | TRBJ1-2 | TRBD1
TGCGCCAGCAGCTTGGGTGCCCGACCGTACGATACGCAGTATTTT | CASSLGARPYDTQYF | 15 | TRBV5-1 | - | TRBJ2-3 | -
TGCAGTGCTAGAGACCCTCCCAGCTCCTACAATGAGCAGTTCTTC | CSARDPPSSYNEQFF | 15 | TRBV20-1 | - | TRBJ2-1 | -
TGTGCCAGCAGTTACTCAACAGGGCTATATGGCTACACCTTC | CASSYSTGLYGYTF | 14 | TRBV6-5 | - | TRBJ1-2 | -
TGTGCCAGCAGCGTGGGGACTAGCGGAACCTACGAGCAGTACTTC | CASSVGTSGTYEQYF | 15 | TRBV9 | few | TRBJ2-7 | TRBD2
TGCAGTGCCCAAGGGGTCTATAATTCACCCCTCCACTTT | CSAQGVYNSPLHF | 13 | TRBV20-1 | - | TRBJ1-6 | -